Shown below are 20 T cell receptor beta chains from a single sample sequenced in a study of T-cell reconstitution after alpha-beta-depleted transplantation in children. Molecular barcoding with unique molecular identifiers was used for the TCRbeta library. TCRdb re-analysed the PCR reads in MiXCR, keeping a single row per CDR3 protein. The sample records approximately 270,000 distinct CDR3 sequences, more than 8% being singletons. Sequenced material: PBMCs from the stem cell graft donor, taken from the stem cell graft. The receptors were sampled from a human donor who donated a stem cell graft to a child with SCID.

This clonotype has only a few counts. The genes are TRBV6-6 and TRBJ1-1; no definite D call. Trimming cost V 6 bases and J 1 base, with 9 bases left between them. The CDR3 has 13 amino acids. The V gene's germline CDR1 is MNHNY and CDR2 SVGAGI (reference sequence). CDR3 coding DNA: TGTGCCAGCAGGCTTGACACGAACACTGAAGCTTTCTTT. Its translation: CASRLDTNTEAFF.

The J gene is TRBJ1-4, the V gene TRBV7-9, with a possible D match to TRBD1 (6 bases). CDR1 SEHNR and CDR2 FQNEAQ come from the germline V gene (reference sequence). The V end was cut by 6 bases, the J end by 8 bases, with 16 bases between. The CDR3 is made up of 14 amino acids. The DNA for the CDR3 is TGTGCCAGCAGTCCCCGGGCTAGGGGGGAAAAACTGTTTTTT. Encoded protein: CASSPRARGEKLFF.

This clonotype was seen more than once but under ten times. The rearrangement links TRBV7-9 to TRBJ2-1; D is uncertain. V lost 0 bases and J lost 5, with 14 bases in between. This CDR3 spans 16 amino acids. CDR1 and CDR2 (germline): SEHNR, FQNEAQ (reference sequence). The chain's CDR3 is CASSLAAGPTDNEQFF. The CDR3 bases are TGTGCCAGCAGCTTAGCGGCCGGGCCTACCGACAATGAGCAGTTCTTC.

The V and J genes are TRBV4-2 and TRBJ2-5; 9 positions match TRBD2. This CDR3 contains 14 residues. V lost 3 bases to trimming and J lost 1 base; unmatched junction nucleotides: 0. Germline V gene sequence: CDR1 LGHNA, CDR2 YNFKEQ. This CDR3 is CASSQTSGQETQYF. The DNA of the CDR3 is TGTGCCAGCAGCCAGACTAGCGGCCAAGAGACCCAGTACTTC.

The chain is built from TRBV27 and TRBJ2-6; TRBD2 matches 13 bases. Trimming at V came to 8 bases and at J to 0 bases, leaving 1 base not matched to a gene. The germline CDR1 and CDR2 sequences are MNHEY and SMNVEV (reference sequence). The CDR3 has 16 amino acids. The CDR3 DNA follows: TGTGCCAGCCGGACTAGCGGGGGCTCTGGGGCCAACGTCCTGACTTTC. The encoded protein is CASRTSGGSGANVLTF.

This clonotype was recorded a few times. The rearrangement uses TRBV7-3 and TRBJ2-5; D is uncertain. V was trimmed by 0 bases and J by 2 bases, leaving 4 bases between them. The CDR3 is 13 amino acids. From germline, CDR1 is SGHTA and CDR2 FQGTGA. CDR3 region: CASSLTRQETQYF. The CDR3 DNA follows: TGTGCCAGCAGCTTAACACGTCAAGAGACCCAGTACTTC. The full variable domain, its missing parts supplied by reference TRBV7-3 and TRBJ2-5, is GAGVSQTPSNKVTEKGKYVELRCDPISGHTALYWYRQSLGQGPEFLIYFQGTGAADDSGLPNDRFFAVRPEGSVSTLKIQRTERGDSAVYLCASSLTRQETQYFGPGTRLLVL.

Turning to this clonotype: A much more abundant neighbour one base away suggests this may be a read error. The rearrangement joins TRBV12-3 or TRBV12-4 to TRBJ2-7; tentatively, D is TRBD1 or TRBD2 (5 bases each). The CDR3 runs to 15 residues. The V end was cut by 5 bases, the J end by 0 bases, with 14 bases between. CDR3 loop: CASSTAWGRSYEQYF. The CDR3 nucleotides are TGTGCCAGCAGTACCGCGTGGGGACGCTCCTACGAGCAGTACTTC.

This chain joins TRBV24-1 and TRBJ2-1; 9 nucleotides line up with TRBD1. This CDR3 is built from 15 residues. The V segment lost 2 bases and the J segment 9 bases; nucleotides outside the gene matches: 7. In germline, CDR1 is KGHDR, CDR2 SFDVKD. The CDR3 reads CATSDSGQGWGEQFF. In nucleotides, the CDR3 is TGTGCCACCAGTGATTCGGGACAGGGTTGGGGTGAGCAGTTCTTC.

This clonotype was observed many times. CDR3 amino acids: CASRPEGGISNQPQHF. CDR3 DNA sequence: TGTGCCAGCAGACCCGAGGGGGGGATAAGCAATCAGCCCCAGCATTTT. The chain joins TRBV12-3 or TRBV12-4 to TRBJ1-5, with D possibly being TRBD1 (6 bases). The CDR3 length is 16 residues. V lost 6 bases and J 1 base, leaving 16 bases between the germline ends.

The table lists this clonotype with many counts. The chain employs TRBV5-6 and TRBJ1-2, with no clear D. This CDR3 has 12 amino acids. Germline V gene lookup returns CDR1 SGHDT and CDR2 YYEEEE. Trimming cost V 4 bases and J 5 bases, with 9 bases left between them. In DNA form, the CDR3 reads TGTGCCAGCAGCCGGACGAGGTATGGCTACACCTTC. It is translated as CASSRTRYGYTF.

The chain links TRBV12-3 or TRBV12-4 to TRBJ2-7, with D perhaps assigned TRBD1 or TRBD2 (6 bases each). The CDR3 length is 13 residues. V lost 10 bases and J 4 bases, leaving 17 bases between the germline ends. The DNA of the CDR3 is TGTGCCACGGGACAACGGGCGGGGTACGAGCAGTACTTC. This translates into CATGQRAGYEQYF.

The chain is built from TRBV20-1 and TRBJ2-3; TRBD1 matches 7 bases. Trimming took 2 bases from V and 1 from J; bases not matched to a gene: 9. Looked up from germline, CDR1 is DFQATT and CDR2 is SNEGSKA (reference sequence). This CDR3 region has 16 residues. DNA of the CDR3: TGCAGTGCTAGATCCCAACAGGGGTATGGCACAGATACGCAGTATTTT. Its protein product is CSARSQQGYGTDTQYF.

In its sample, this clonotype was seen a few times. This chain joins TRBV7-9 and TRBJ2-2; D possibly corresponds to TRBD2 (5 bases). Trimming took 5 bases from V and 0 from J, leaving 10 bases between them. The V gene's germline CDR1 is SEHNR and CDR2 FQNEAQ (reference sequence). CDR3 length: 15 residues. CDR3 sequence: CASSAGVANTGELFF. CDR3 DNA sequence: TGTGCCAGCAGCGCCGGGGTAGCGAACACCGGGGAGCTGTTTTTT.

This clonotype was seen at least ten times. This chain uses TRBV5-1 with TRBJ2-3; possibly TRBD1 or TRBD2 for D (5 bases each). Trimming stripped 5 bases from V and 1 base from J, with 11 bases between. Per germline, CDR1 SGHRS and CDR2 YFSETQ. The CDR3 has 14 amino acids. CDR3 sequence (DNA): TGCGCCAGCAGTCGACCGGGGCGCACAGATACGCAGTATTTT. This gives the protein CASSRPGRTDTQYF.

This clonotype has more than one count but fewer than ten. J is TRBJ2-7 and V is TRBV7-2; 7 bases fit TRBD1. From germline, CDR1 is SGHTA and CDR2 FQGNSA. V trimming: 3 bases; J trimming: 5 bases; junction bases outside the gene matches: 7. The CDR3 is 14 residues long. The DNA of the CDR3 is TGTGCCAGCAGCTTCACAGGGGTTGGTAACGAGCAGTACTTC. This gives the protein CASSFTGVGNEQYF. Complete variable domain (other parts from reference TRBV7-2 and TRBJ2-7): GAGVSQSPSNKVTEKGKDVELRCDPISGHTALYWYRQSLGQGLEFLIYFQGNSAPDKSGLPSDRFSAERTGGSVSTLTIQRTQQEDSAVYLCASSFTGVGNEQYFGPGTRLTVT.

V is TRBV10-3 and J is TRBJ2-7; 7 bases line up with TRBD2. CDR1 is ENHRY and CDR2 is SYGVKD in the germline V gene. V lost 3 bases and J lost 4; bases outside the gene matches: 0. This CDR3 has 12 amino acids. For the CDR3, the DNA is TGTGCCATCAGTGACGGGGGGTACGAGCAGTACTTC. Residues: CAISDGGYEQYF.

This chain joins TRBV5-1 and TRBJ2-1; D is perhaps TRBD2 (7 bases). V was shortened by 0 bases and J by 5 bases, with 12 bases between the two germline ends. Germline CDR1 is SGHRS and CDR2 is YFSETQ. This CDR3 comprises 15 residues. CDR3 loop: CASSLEGGKNNEQFF. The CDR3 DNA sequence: TGCGCCAGCAGCTTGGAGGGGGGGAAGAACAATGAGCAGTTCTTC.

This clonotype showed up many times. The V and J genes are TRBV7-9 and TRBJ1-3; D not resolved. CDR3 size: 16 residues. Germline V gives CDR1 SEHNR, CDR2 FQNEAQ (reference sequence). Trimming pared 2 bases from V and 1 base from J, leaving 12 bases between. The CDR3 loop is CASSLNPRGSGNTIYF. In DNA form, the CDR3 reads TGTGCCAGCAGCTTAAATCCCCGGGGTTCTGGAAACACCATATATTTT.

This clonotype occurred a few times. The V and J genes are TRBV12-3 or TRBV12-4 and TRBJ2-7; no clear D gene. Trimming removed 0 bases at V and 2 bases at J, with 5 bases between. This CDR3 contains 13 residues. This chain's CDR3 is CASSLADTYEQYF. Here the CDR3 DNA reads TGTGCCAGCAGTTTAGCAGATACCTACGAGCAGTACTTC.

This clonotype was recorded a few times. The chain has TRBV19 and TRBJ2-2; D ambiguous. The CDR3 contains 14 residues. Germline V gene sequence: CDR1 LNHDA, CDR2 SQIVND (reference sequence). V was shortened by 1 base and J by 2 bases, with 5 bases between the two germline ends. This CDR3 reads CASSIGRNTGELFF. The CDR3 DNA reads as TGTGCCAGTAGTATAGGCAGAAACACCGGGGAGCTGTTTTTT.